These T cell receptor beta chains were read from a single sample in a study of beta chain features in type 1 diabetes. This table comes from immunoSEQ multiplex PCR, and its TCRdb copy is limited to in-frame clones, with some not included. This sample has 500,000 to 800,000 clones; 9.5% to 15% occur once, and the top ten carry more than 0.1%. Specimen: naive CD4+ T cells from blood. Source of these receptors: a man aged 25 to 45 with type 1 diabetes. Both conserved end residues are part of each CDR3. D genes are given only for firm matches. The listing skips clone size in some rows; elsewhere it reads once, few, many or a size class.

abundance	v_gene	j_gene	d_gene	CDR3nt	CDR3aa
NA	TRBV7-3	TRBJ2-5	TRBD1	TGTGCCAGCAGCTTAAGACAGGGAGAGACCCAGTACTTC	CASSLRQGETQYF
NA	TRBV18	TRBJ1-1	NA	TGTGCCAGCTCTAACTTGGGGAGGACTGAAGCTTTCTTT	CASSNLGRTEAFF
few	TRBV7-2	TRBJ2-2	TRBD1	TGTGCCAGCAGCTTAAGACAGGGGAATACCGGGGAGCTGTTTTTT	CASSLRQGNTGELFF
NA	TRBV7-8	TRBJ2-2	TRBD2	TGTGCCAGCAGCGTGGCGGGTGGTAGCGGGACTTACACCGGGGAGCTGTTTTTT	CASSVAGGSGTYTGELFF
few	TRBV19	TRBJ1-6	TRBD1	TGTGCCAGTAGTAAACAGGGGGCTGGCAGTTCACCCCTCCACTTT	CASSKQGAGSSPLHF
few	TRBV2	TRBJ2-1	NA	TGTGCCAGCAGTGATGGGGCTAAGAGCTACAATGAGCAGTTCTTC	CASSDGAKSYNEQFF
few	TRBV7-9	TRBJ2-5	NA	TGTGCCAGCAGCTTAAATTCGCAGGGAGGAGAGACCCAGTACTTC	CASSLNSQGGETQYF
few	TRBV29-1	TRBJ2-7	NA	TGCAGCGCAGAACAATGGGACGAGCAGTACTTC	CSAEQWDEQYF
NA	TRBV12-5	TRBJ2-7	TRBD1	TGTGCTAGTGGTTTGGTTTTGAGTCTTCGAGACAGGGGGCAAGAGCAGTACTTC	CASGLVLSLRDRGQEQYF
NA	TRBV4-3	TRBJ1-6	NA	TGCGCCAGCAGCCAAGGGGGGAATTACTATAATTCACCCCTCCACTTT	CASSQGGNYYNSPLHF
NA	TRBV5-1	TRBJ1-5	NA	TGCGCCAGCAGCTTGGGTGGCGGCAATCAGCCCCAGCATTTT	CASSLGGGNQPQHF
NA	TRBV7-9	TRBJ1-2	NA	TGTGCCAGCAGCTTAGGGGGTTACGGGGACCCTGGCTACACCTTC	CASSLGGYGDPGYTF
NA	TRBV6-5	TRBJ1-2	NA	TGTGCCACCAACCGGGGGGTGGGATATGGCTACACCTTC	CATNRGVGYGYTF
few	TRBV9	TRBJ1-3	NA	TGTGCCAGCAGCGTAGAATCGGTCTACTCTGGAAACACCATATATTTT	CASSVESVYSGNTIYF
NA	TRBV5-1	TRBJ2-3	NA	TGCGCCAGCAGCCCGGGAACTAGCACAGATACGCAGTATTTT	CASSPGTSTDTQYF
few	TRBV7-9	TRBJ2-7	NA	TGTGCCAGCAGCCAGGGGACCTACGAGCAGTACTTC	CASSQGTYEQYF
few	TRBV27	TRBJ1-3	NA	TGTGCCAGCAGTTTCGTAGGGGAGACGGGCTCTGGAAACACCATATATTTT	CASSFVGETGSGNTIYF
few	TRBV11-2	TRBJ2-1	TRBD2	TGTGCCAGCAGCCCTCCGACTAGCGGGGGGTATCAGTTCTTC	CASSPPTSGGYQFF
NA	TRBV9	TRBJ1-2	NA	TGTGCCAGCAGCGTAGGGGGGGAGCCGTATGGCTACACCTTC	CASSVGGEPYGYTF
few	TRBV5-1	TRBJ2-1	NA	TGCGCCAGCAGCTTGGCCGGGGATGAGCAGTTCTTC	CASSLAGDEQFF
few	TRBV25-1	TRBJ1-1	NA	TGTGCCAGCAGTGATCACACCGTCACCGAAGCTTTCTTT	CASSDHTVTEAFF
NA	TRBV11-2	TRBJ1-6	NA	TGTGCCAGCAGCTTAGGTGCAGGGTGGTCCCTCCACTTT	CASSLGAGWSLHF
few	TRBV11-1	TRBJ2-7	NA	TGTGCCAGCAGCTTCCGACGGGACACCAGGAGCTCCTACGAGCAGTACTTC	CASSFRRDTRSSYEQYF
few	TRBV14	TRBJ1-2	TRBD1	TGTGCCAGCAGCCAAGGCGCTGGGACAGGGGTGAGAGAACTCTATGGCTACACCTTC	CASSQGAGTGVRELYGYTF
NA	TRBV7-2	TRBJ2-6	TRBD1	TGTGCCAGCAGCCCTCGACAGGGGGTGGGCTATTCTGGGGCCAACGTCCTGACTTTC	CASSPRQGVGYSGANVLTF
NA	TRBV12-5	TRBJ2-1	NA	TGTGCTAGTGGTACCCGACTATCCGTCAATGAGCAGTTCTTC	CASGTRLSVNEQFF
few	TRBV20-1	TRBJ1-2	NA	TGCAGTGTCGTCGTGAACTATGGCTACACCTTC	CSVVVNYGYTF
NA	TRBV5-6	TRBJ2-5	NA	TGTGCCAGCAGCTCTCGACCCCAGGGGTTGGAGACCCAGTACTTC	CASSSRPQGLETQYF
NA	TRBV6-6	TRBJ2-3	NA	TGTGCCAGCGTCCCGGAGCGCACAGATACGCAGTATTTT	CASVPERTDTQYF
NA	TRBV14	TRBJ1-2	NA	TGTGCCAGCAGCCCCGCAGGGCCCAACTATGGCTACACCTTC	CASSPAGPNYGYTF
NA	TRBV11-2	TRBJ2-1	TRBD1	TGTGCCAGCAGCTCGGGGACAGGGGCGGATGAGCAGTTCTTC	CASSSGTGADEQFF
NA	TRBV2	TRBJ1-5	NA	TGTGCCAGCAGACTCAGGCTAAATCAGCCCCAGCATTTT	CASRLRLNQPQHF
few	TRBV14	TRBJ2-1	TRBD1	TGTGCCAGCAGCCAGTTCCGGGACAGCGGTGAGCAGTTCTTC	CASSQFRDSGEQFF
few	TRBV29-1	TRBJ2-3	NA	TGCAGCGTCTCAGGGCCAGGGCGAGGGGGGCAGTATTTT	CSVSGPGRGGQYF
NA	TRBV7-8	TRBJ1-5	NA	TGTGCCAGCAGCTTCATGGGGGCGAACAATCAGCCCCAGCATTTT	CASSFMGANNQPQHF
NA	TRBV15	TRBJ2-1	NA	TGTGCCACCAGCAGAGAGGACTTGTACAATGAGCAGTTCTTC	CATSREDLYNEQFF
few	TRBV6-5	TRBJ2-1	TRBD1	TGTGCCAGCAACCCGACAGGGACGAGGAATGAGCAGTTCTTC	CASNPTGTRNEQFF
NA	TRBV7-2	TRBJ2-1	NA	TGTGCCAGCAGCTTTTCGGGGAACGGATTCTACAATGAGCAGTTCTTC	CASSFSGNGFYNEQFF
NA	TRBV28	TRBJ1-6	NA	TGTGCCAGCAGTTTTGGGCCCTCACCCCTCCACTTT	CASSFGPSPLHF
few	TRBV29-1	TRBJ2-2	TRBD1	TGCAGCGTTGACGGACAGGGGAGCACCGGGGAGCTGTTTTTT	CSVDGQGSTGELFF
NA	TRBV5-6	TRBJ2-1	NA	TGTGCCAGCAGCTACGCACGGAACAGGACGACCTACTCCTACAATGAGCAGTTCTTC	CASSYARNRTTYSYNEQFF
NA	TRBV14	TRBJ2-7	NA	TGTGCCAGCAGCCAATCCGAGGGATTCCCGTCCTACGAGCAGTACTTC	CASSQSEGFPSYEQYF
NA	TRBV7-9	TRBJ2-7	NA	TGTGCCAGCGGCTCGGGCGAGCAGTACTTC	CASGSGEQYF